A single sample gave rise to the 23 T cell receptor beta chains below, sequenced in a study of blood T cell repertoires in COVID-19. Using immunoSEQ multiplex PCR, the repertoire was profiled, and TCRdb retains in-frame clones only, with some absent. This table holds 130,000 to 150,000 clones, around nine tenths found once. Source material: peripheral blood. The receptors originated from a middle-aged woman with acute or convalescent COVID-19.

This chain uses TRBV16 with TRBJ1-1, with D maybe TRBD1 (6 bases). This CDR3 is 15 amino acids long. V was cut by 0 bases and J by 2 bases, with 10 bases left in between. Germline lookup yields CDR1 KGHSY and CDR2 FQNENV. The CDR3 sequence: CASSQSRTVNTEAFF. CDR3 nucleotide sequence: TGTGCCAGCAGCCAATCCCGGACAGTCAACACTGAAGCTTTCTTT.

This clone was found once. The chain employs TRBV6-5 and TRBJ1-1, with TRBD1 identical over 7 bases. There are 13 residues in the CDR3. The germline V gene encodes CDR1 MNHEY and CDR2 SVGAGI. With V trimmed by 7 bases and J by 12 bases, 14 bases remained unmatched. CDR3 loop: CASIPRDSYRPFF. For the CDR3, the DNA is TGTGCCAGCATTCCCCGGGACAGCTATAGGCCTTTCTTT.

The rearrangement uses TRBV11-2 and TRBJ2-4, with D possibly being TRBD2 (5 bases). Germline CDR1 SGHAT, CDR2 FQNNGV. The V end lost 3 bases, the J end lost 0 bases, and 15 bases lay between the germline ends. The length of the CDR3 is 17 residues. CDR3 in amino acids: CASSFSEGLIAKNIQYF. CDR3 sequence (DNA): TGTGCCAGCAGCTTTTCAGAGGGCTTAATAGCCAAAAACATTCAGTACTTC.

This clone was counted a few times. This chain links TRBV6-2 or TRBV6-3 with TRBJ2-7; TRBD2 aligns across 7 bases. Germline CDR1 MNHEY, CDR2 SVGEGT. The length of the CDR3 is 15 residues. V trimming: 0 bases; J trimming: 5 bases; junction bases outside the gene matches: 7. The CDR3 spells CASSYSPGEGHEQYF. CDR3 DNA sequence: TGTGCCAGCAGTTACTCACCCGGGGAGGGGCACGAGCAGTACTTC.

The rearrangement uses TRBV19 and TRBJ1-5, with a tentative D call TRBD1 (6 bases). The CDR3 runs to 13 residues. Germline loops: CDR1 LNHDA, CDR2 SQIVND (reference sequence). V was cut by 4 bases and J by 4 bases, with 8 bases left in between. CDR3 in amino acids: CASSRDTNQPQHF. Written as DNA, the CDR3 is TGTGCCAGTAGTAGGGACACAAATCAGCCCCAGCATTTT.

V usage is TRBV29-1 and J usage is TRBJ2-4; 8 nucleotides match TRBD1. CDR1 SQVTM and CDR2 ANQGSEA come from the germline V gene. This CDR3 contains 14 residues. V was clipped by 3 bases and J by 6 bases; unmatched bases: 7. DNA for the CDR3: TGCAGCGTTGAGGTAGTTGGGACAGGAAACATTCAGTACTTC. Translating gives CSVEVVGTGNIQYF.

This clone has just a few counts. The chain carries TRBV11-2 and TRBJ2-7; tentative D call: TRBD2 (5 bases). Germline V gene data show CDR1 as SGHAT and CDR2 as FQNNGV. Trimming left V 5 bases short and J 7 bases short, with 18 bases between. The CDR3 runs to 14 residues. In DNA form, the CDR3 reads TGTGCCAGCAGCCCTCAGAGGCCTCCGGGGGAGCAGTACTTC. Protein product: CASSPQRPPGEQYF.

The V call is TRBV3-1 (or the pseudogene TRBV3-2), the J call TRBJ2-2, with TRBD2 matching 8 bases. The CDR3 sequence is 16 residues long. Looked up from germline, CDR1 is LGHDT and CDR2 is YNNKEL (reference sequence). V was clipped by 3 bases and J by 8 bases; unmatched bases: 11. CDR3 nucleotides: TGTGCCAGCAGCCACAAGGGACTAGAAAAGGCTGGGGAGCTGTTTTTT. Its translation: CASSHKGLEKAGELFF.

This rearrangement joins TRBV28 to TRBJ2-3; D perhaps matches TRBD2 (5 bases). This CDR3 comprises 14 residues. Germline CDR1 and CDR2: MDHEN and SYDVKM. Trimming took 8 bases from V and 0 from J, leaving 12 bases between them. The CDR3 region is CASRSGPSTDTQYF. In nucleotides, the CDR3 is TGTGCCAGCCGGAGCGGTCCTAGCACAGATACGCAGTATTTT.

The rearrangement joins TRBV2 to TRBJ2-4, with 7 bases lining up with TRBD2. The CDR3 runs to 18 residues. Germline CDR1 and CDR2: SNHLY and FYNNEI. The junction had 11 bases not matched to a gene; V was cut back by 3 bases and J by 0 bases. The CDR3 DNA is TGTGCCAGCAGTGATGATAGCGGGTGGGTTCTAGCCAAAAACATTCAGTACTTC. Amino acids: CASSDDSGWVLAKNIQYF.

The chain has TRBV12-3 or TRBV12-4 and TRBJ1-5; D is unresolved. The CDR3 runs 13 residues. V lost 6 bases, J lost 5 bases, and 11 bases lay in between. The CDR3: CASSPQIDQPQHF. The CDR3 DNA sequence: TGTGCCAGCAGCCCCCAAATTGATCAGCCCCAGCATTTT.

This chain links TRBV30 with TRBJ1-2; the D is unclear. The CDR3 spans 15 residues. V was cut by 8 bases and J by 4 bases, with 23 bases left in between. Germline CDR1 and CDR2: GTSNPN and SVGIG (reference sequence). DNA for the CDR3: TGTGCCAGTGCGGGCTCACCCCGGGGAGGCTATGGCTACACCTTC. This encodes CASAGSPRGGYGYTF.

The V call is TRBV4-1, the J call TRBJ2-7; D possibly corresponds to TRBD2 (6 bases). V was clipped by 2 bases and J by 2 bases, with 16 bases between them. The germline V gene has CDR1 MGHRA and CDR2 YSYEKL. CDR3 size: 16 residues. The DNA of the CDR3 is TGCGCCAGCAGCCAAAGTAGGCAGGGAGGTCCCTACGAGCAGTACTTC. This gives the protein CASSQSRQGGPYEQYF.

The CDR3 is CASKRAGGETQYF. The DNA for the CDR3 is TGTGCCAGCAAGAGGGCCGGAGGGGAGACCCAGTACTTC. The chain is built from TRBV12-3 or TRBV12-4 and TRBJ2-5; D perhaps matches TRBD2 (6 bases). V dropped 7 bases and J dropped 5 bases, with 14 bases sitting between them. This CDR3 spans 13 amino acids.

The chain couples TRBV7-6 to TRBJ1-1, with D perhaps matching TRBD1 (5 bases). This CDR3 comprises 14 residues. The germline gives CDR1 SGHVS, CDR2 FNYEAQ. V dropped 0 bases and J dropped 4 bases, with 9 bases sitting between them. CDR3 amino acids: CASSLAGGGTEAFF. The CDR3 DNA is TGTGCCAGCAGCTTAGCGGGGGGGGGCACTGAAGCTTTCTTT.

V and J are TRBV10-3 and TRBJ1-2, with TRBD1 as a possible D gene (6 bases). Trimming took off 10 bases at V and 4 bases at J, with 13 bases between the two ends. In germline, CDR1 is ENHRY, CDR2 SYGVKD. CDR3 length equals 12 residues. CDR3 amino acids: CATQTGGYGYTF. CDR3 DNA sequence: TGTGCCACCCAGACAGGTGGCTATGGCTACACCTTC.

This chain connects TRBV30 to TRBJ1-6, with TRBD1 as a possible D gene (6 bases). In germline, CDR1 is GTSNPN, CDR2 SVGIG (reference sequence). The CDR3 is 13 amino acids. V was clipped by 4 bases and J by 10 bases, with 14 bases between them. The CDR3 loop is CAWTGAGESPLHF. CDR3 nucleotide sequence: TGTGCCTGGACAGGGGCTGGAGAGTCACCCCTCCACTTT.

The chain employs TRBV19 and TRBJ2-2; TRBD2 might be the D (6 bases). Germline V lookup: CDR1 LNHDA, CDR2 SQIVND (reference sequence). Deletions cut 3 bases from V and 4 bases from J, with 9 bases between. The CDR3 length is 14 residues. The CDR3 spells CASSIGGSTGELFF. CDR3 coding DNA: TGTGCCAGTAGTATTGGGGGGAGCACCGGGGAGCTGTTTTTT.

DNA for the CDR3: TGTGCCATCAGTGAGTCTGGGGCGAAGGGAAATGAGCAGTTCTTC. Amino acid sequence: CAISESGAKGNEQFF. V is TRBV10-3 and J is TRBJ2-1, with D tentatively TRBD1 (5 bases). The CDR3 extends over 15 amino acids. V was pared by 0 bases and J by 7 bases, with 13 bases between. Germline V CDR1 and CDR2: ENHRY, SYGVKD.

The chain employs TRBV4-3 and TRBJ2-7; 8 bases match TRBD1. Per germline, CDR1 LGHNA and CDR2 YSLEER. Trimming cost V 4 bases and J 2 bases; bases outside gene matches: 4. The CDR3 loop spans 14 amino acids. CDR3 residues: CASSRDRGTYEQYF. The CDR3 bases are TGCGCCAGCAGCCGAGACAGGGGAACCTACGAGCAGTACTTC.

The table lists this clone with a few counts. CDR3 in DNA: TGTGCCAGCAGGCCAGCGGGAGGGCCCCACGAGCAGTACTTC. As protein: CASRPAGGPHEQYF. The chain couples TRBV27 to TRBJ2-7, with 10 bases aligning to TRBD2. CDR3 length equals 14 residues. The germline V gene encodes CDR1 MNHEY and CDR2 SMNVEV (reference sequence). Unmatched junction bases numbered 7, after V lost 6 bases and J lost 5 bases.

The V and J genes are TRBV3-1 (or the pseudogene TRBV3-2) and TRBJ2-5; the match to TRBD2 covers 8 bases. Germline CDR1 is LGHDT and CDR2 is YNNKEL (reference sequence). The CDR3 length is 13 residues. V lost 7 bases and J lost 5; bases outside the gene matches: 6. The CDR3 nucleotides read TGTGCCAGCACCCGTCGGGAGGGGGAGACCCAGTACTTC. Residues: CASTRREGETQYF.

The V gene is TRBV28, the J gene TRBJ2-6; 7 nucleotides align to TRBD1. The CDR3 totals 17 residues. The V gene's germline CDR1 is MDHEN and CDR2 SYDVKM. J lost 0 bases, V lost 5 bases, and 7 bases had no gene match. The CDR3 coding sequence is TGTGCCAGCAGTCTATCCGGGACAGCCTCTGGGGCCAACGTCCTGACTTTC. Protein product: CASSLSGTASGANVLTF.